This T cell receptor beta chain appears in the sequencing data of a study of early T cells in non-severe SARS-CoV-2 infection. General observations from the study: VDJdb matching skewed toward anti-spike CD8 responses, missing private and CD4 specificities.

Attachment of unique molecular identifiers to individual cDNA molecules was performed. MiXCR, run by TCRdb on the 5' RACE reads, gives a single entry per CDR3 protein. The sample lists 90,000 to 120,000 distinct CDR3 sequences, over 8.5% occurring once. This clonotype was seen repeatedly, ten times or more. Its antigen is unidentified. J lost 7 bases, V lost 10 bases, and 4 bases had no gene match. The CDR3 runs to 11 residues. Germline V gives CDR1 LNHDA, CDR2 SQIVND (reference sequence). The clonotype was recovered from an adult who was a healthcare worker with PCR-confirmed SARS-CoV-2 infection or an uninfected control (not recorded which). Sequencing was carried out using whole blood. J is TRBJ2-4 and V is TRBV19, with 7 bases aligning to TRBD1. The CDR3 region is CATTDRNIQYF. CDR3 bases: TGTGCCACCACGGACAGGAACATTCAGTACTTC. The full variable domain, with the rest looked up from reference TRBV19 and TRBJ2-4, is DGGITQSPKYLFRKEGQNVTLSCEQNLNHDAMYWYRQDPGQGLRLIYYSQIVNDFQKGDIAEGYSVSREKKESFPLTVTSAQKNPTAFYLCATTDRNIQYFGAGTRLSVL.